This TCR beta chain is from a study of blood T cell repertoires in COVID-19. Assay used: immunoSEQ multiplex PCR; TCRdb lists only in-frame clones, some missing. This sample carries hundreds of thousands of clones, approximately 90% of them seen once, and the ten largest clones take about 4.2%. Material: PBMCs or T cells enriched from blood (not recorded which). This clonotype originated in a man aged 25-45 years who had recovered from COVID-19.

CDR3 loop: CASRLLGEGTEAFF. Here the CDR3 DNA reads TGTGCCAGCAGGCTGTTGGGGGAGGGCACTGAAGCTTTCTTT. J is TRBJ1-1 and V is TRBV5-5; TRBD1 might be the D (5 bases). Trimming removed 5 bases at V and 4 bases at J, with 15 bases between. Germline V CDR1 and CDR2: SGHKS, YYEKEE (reference sequence). CDR3 length: 14 amino acids. Complete variable domain (other parts from reference TRBV5-5 and TRBJ1-1): DAGVTQSPTHLIKTRGQQVTLRCSPISGHKSVSWYQQVLGQGPQFIFQYYEKEERGRGNFPDRFSARQFPNYSSELNVNALLLGDSALYLCASRLLGEGTEAFFGQGTRLTVV.